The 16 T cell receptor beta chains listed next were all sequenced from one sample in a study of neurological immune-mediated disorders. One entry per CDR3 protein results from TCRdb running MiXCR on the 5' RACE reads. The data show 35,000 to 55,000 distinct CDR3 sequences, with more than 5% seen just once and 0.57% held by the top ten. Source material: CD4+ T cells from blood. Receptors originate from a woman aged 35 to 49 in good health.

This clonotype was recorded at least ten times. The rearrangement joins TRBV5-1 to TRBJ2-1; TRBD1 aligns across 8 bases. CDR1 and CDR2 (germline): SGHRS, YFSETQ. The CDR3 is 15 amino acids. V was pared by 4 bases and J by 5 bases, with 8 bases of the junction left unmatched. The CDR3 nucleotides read TGCGCCAGCAGCCCCCCAGGACAGGGACACAATGAGCAGTTCTTC. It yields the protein CASSPPGQGHNEQFF.

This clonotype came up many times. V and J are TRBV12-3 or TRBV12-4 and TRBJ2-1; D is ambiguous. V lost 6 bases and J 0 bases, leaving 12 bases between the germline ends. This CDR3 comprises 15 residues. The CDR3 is CASSPSTSSYNEQFF. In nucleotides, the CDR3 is TGTGCCAGCAGCCCCTCCACGAGCTCCTACAATGAGCAGTTCTTC.

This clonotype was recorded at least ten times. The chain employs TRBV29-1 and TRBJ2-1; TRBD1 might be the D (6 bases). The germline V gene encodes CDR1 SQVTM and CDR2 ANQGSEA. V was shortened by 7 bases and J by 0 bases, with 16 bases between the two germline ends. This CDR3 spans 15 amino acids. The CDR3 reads CSAWGHSNSYNEQFF. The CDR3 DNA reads TGCAGCGCGTGGGGACATTCCAACTCCTACAATGAGCAGTTCTTC.

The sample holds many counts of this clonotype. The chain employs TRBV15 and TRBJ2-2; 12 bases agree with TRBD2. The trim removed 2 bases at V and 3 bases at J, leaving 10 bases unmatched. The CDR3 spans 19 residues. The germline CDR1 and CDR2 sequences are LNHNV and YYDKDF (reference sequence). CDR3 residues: CATSRPGLAGPAHTGELFF. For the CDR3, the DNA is TGTGCCACCAGCAGACCCGGACTAGCGGGGCCAGCCCACACCGGGGAGCTGTTTTTT.

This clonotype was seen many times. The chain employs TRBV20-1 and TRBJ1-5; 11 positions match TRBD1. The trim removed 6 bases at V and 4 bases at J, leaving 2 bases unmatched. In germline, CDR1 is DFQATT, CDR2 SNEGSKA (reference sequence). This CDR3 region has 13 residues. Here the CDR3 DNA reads TGCAGTGCGGGGACAGGGGGGAATCAGCCCCAGCATTTT. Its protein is CSAGTGGNQPQHF.

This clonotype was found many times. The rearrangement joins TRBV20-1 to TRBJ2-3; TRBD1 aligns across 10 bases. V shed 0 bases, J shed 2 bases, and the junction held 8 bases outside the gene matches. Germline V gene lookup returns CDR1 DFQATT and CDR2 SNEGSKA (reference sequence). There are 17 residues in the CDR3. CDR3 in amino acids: CSARDLFGTGATDTQYF. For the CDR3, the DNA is TGCAGTGCTAGAGATCTCTTCGGGACAGGGGCCACAGATACGCAGTATTTT.

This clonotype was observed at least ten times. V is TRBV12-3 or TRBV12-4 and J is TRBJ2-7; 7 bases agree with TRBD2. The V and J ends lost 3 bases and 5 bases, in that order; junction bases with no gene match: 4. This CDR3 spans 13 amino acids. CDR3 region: CASSLGEGHEQYF. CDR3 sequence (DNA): TGTGCCAGCAGTTTGGGGGAGGGCCACGAGCAGTACTTC.

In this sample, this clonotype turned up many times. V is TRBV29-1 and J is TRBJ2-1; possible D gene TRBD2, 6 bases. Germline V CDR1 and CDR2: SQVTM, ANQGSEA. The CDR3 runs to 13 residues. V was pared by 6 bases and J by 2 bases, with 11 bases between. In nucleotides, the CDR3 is TGCAGCGTGCAGCGGGCGGCCTACAATGAGCAGTTCTTC. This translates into CSVQRAAYNEQFF.

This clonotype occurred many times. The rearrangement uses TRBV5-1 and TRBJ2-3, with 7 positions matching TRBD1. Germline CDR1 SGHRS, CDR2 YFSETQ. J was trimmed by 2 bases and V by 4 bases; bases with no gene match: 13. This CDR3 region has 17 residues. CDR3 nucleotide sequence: TGCGCCAGCAGCCTAACAAGCTTCACAGGGGTCACAGATACGCAGTATTTT. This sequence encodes CASSLTSFTGVTDTQYF. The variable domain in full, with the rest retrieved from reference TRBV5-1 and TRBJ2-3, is KAGVTQTPRYLIKTRGQQVTLSCSPISGHRSVSWYQQTPGQGLQFLFEYFSETQRNKGNFPGRFSGRQFSNSRSEMNVSTLELGDSALYLCASSLTSFTGVTDTQYFGPGTRLTVL.

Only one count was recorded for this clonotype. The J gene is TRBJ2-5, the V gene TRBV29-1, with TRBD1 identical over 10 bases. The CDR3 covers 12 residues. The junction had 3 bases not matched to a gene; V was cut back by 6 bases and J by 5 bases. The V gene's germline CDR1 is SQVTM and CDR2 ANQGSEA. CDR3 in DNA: TGCAGCGTGACAGGGGGCATCGAGACCCAGTACTTC. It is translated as CSVTGGIETQYF. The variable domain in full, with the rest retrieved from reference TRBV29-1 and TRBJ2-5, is SAVISQKPSRDICQRGTSLTIQCQVDSQVTMMFWYRQQPGQSLTLIATANQGSEATYESGFVIDKFPISRPNLTFSTLTVSNMSPEDSSIYLCSVTGGIETQYFGPGTRLLVL.

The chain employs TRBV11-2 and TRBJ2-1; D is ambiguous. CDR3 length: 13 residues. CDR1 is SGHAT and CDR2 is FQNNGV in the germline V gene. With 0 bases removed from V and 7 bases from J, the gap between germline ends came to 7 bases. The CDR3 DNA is TGTGCCAGCAGCTTAGATCCTTTGAATGAGCAGTTCTTC. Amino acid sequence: CASSLDPLNEQFF.

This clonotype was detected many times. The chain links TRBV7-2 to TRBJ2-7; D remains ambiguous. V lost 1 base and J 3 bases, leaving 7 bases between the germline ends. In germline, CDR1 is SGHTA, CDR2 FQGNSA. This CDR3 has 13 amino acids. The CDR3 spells CASSLGYGYEQYF. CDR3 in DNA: TGTGCCAGCAGCTTAGGGTACGGCTACGAGCAGTACTTC.

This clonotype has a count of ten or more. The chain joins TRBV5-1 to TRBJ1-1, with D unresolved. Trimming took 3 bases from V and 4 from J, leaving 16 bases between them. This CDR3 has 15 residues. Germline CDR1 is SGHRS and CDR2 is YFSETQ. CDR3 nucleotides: TGCGCCAGCAGCTCGTTCGGGAAAGGGATCACTGAAGCTTTCTTT. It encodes CASSSFGKGITEAFF.

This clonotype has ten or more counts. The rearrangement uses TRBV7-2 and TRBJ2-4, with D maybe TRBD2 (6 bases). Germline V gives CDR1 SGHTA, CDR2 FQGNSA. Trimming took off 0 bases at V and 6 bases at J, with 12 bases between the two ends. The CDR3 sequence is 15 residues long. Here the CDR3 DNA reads TGTGCCAGCAGCTTAGCTTTGGGGGGTGGAAACATTCAGTACTTC. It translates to CASSLALGGGNIQYF. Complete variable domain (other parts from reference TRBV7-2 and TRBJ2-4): GAGVSQSPSNKVTEKGKDVELRCDPISGHTALYWYRQSLGQGLEFLIYFQGNSAPDKSGLPSDRFSAERTGGSVSTLTIQRTQQEDSAVYLCASSLALGGGNIQYFGAGTRLSVL.

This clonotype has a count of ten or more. The CDR3: CASSLIGGEYWVEQFF. As DNA, the CDR3 is TGTGCCAGCAGCTTGATCGGGGGGGAGTACTGGGTAGAGCAGTTCTTC. The chain joins TRBV5-4 to TRBJ2-1; TRBD2 matches 8 bases. V was pared by 1 base and J by 10 bases, with 13 bases of the junction left unmatched. The CDR3 is 16 amino acids. Germline loops: CDR1 SGHNT, CDR2 YYREEE (reference sequence).

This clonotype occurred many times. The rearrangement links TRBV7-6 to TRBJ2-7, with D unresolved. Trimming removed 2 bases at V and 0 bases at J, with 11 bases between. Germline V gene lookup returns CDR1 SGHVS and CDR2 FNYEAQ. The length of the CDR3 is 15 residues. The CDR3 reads CASSLWIDGSYEQYF. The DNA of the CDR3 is TGTGCCAGCAGCTTATGGATAGACGGCTCCTACGAGCAGTACTTC.